This entry lists 31 T cell receptor beta chains sequenced from one sample in a study of cytomegalovirus exposure and HLA in healthy donors. Both 60 Vbeta primers and 13 Jbeta primers went into the PCR. The table came from immunoSEQ multiplex PCR; TCRdb's copy has only in-frame clones and leaves some out. The repertoire holds under 200,000 clones, approximately 80% seen once, with about 3.1% in the top ten. Sequencing input: PBMCs. These receptors all come from a woman aged 45-59 years in good health and CMV-seropositive.

The V and J genes are TRBV5-4 and TRBJ1-3; D call uncertain. V was trimmed by 0 bases and J by 0 bases, leaving 13 bases between them. CDR1 is SGHNT and CDR2 is YYREEE in the germline V gene (reference sequence). The CDR3 extends over 17 amino acids. DNA for the CDR3: TGTGCCAGCAGCTTGGGTAACGGGTTCGTCTCTGGAAACACCATATATTTT. Protein product: CASSLGNGFVSGNTIYF.

CDR3 sequence reads: CASSRTGDQPQHF. The CDR3, as DNA: TGTGCCAGCAGCCGGACAGGGGATCAGCCCCAGCATTTT. J is TRBJ1-5 and V is TRBV7-9, with 9 nucleotides matching TRBD1. The ends lost 5 bases at V and 5 bases at J; junction bases unmatched: 1. This CDR3 is built from 13 residues. Germline-derived CDR1 and CDR2 are SEHNR and FQNEAQ (reference sequence). The full variable domain, completed using reference TRBV7-9 and TRBJ1-5, is DTGVSQNPRHKITKRGQNVTFRCDPISEHNRLYWYRQTLGQGPEFLTYFQNEAQLEKSRLLSDRFSAERPKGSFSTLEIQRTEQGDSAMYLCASSRTGDQPQHFGDGTRLSIL.

As for this clone: This same CDR3 is encoded by further DNA sequences in the sample. This sequence joins TRBV9 and TRBJ2-5; D is possibly TRBD2 (5 bases). V dropped 0 bases and J dropped 2 bases, with 11 bases sitting between them. The CDR3 extends over 15 amino acids. Looked up from germline, CDR1 is SGDLS and CDR2 is YYNGEE. This CDR3 is CASSVAGRDQETQYF. The CDR3 DNA is TGTGCCAGCAGCGTAGCTGGCCGGGATCAAGAGACCCAGTACTTC.

The J gene is TRBJ1-1, the V gene TRBV4-3, with D unclear. V gave up 1 base and J gave up 2 bases, with 8 bases separating them. CDR1 LGHNA and CDR2 YSLEER come from the germline V gene. The CDR3 consists of 14 residues. The CDR3: CASSQGRGNTEAFF. The CDR3 coding sequence is TGCGCCAGCAGCCAAGGTCGGGGAAACACTGAAGCTTTCTTT.

The genes are TRBV7-8 and TRBJ2-3, with TRBD2 matching 9 bases. V lost 5 bases, J lost 5 bases, and 8 bases stayed unmatched. Germline V CDR1 and CDR2: SGHVS, FQNEAQ. The CDR3 sequence is 15 residues long. The CDR3 DNA sequence: TGTGCCAGCAGCCCCTGGGGACTAGCCGAAGATACGCAGTATTTT. Protein: CASSPWGLAEDTQYF.

The chain recombines TRBV4-3 with TRBJ2-5, with TRBD1 matching over 11 bases. The length of the CDR3 is 15 residues. Per the germline V gene, CDR1 is LGHNA and CDR2 is YSLEER. Trimming cost V 1 base and J 5 bases; bases outside gene matches: 3. The DNA for the CDR3 is TGCGCCAGCAGCCAAGGGACAGGGGGCTGGGAGACCCAGTACTTC. Translated: CASSQGTGGWETQYF.

The V gene is TRBV30, the J gene TRBJ1-2, with D tentatively TRBD1 (5 bases). Germline V lookup: CDR1 GTSNPN, CDR2 SVGIG (reference sequence). CDR3 size: 13 residues. V lost 0 bases and J lost 8, with 13 bases in between. CDR3 loop: CAWSVGALGGYTF. The CDR3 nucleotides read TGTGCCTGGAGTGTAGGGGCCCTGGGGGGCTACACCTTC.

V is TRBV4-1 and J is TRBJ2-2; a possible D gene is TRBD2 (6 bases). The germline V gene has CDR1 MGHRA and CDR2 YSYEKL. The V end lost 4 bases, the J end lost 4 bases, and 25 bases lay between the germline ends. There are 19 residues in the CDR3. CDR3 bases: TGCGCCAGCAGCCGCGATGGGCCCGAGCGGAGGAGGGGCACCGGGGAGCTGTTTTTT. This encodes CASSRDGPERRRGTGELFF.

J is TRBJ2-7 and V is TRBV4-1, with a tentative D call TRBD1 (5 bases). The CDR3 runs 15 residues. Germline V gene lookup returns CDR1 MGHRA and CDR2 YSYEKL. V lost 4 bases, J lost 1 base, and 14 bases lay in between. The DNA for the CDR3 is TGCGCCAGCAGCCGATCGATCCAGGGTTCCTACGAGCAGTACTTC. The encoded protein is CASSRSIQGSYEQYF.

The chain joins TRBV29-1 to TRBJ2-7, with TRBD1 identical over 8 bases. The CDR3 loop spans 14 amino acids. Trimming removed 2 bases from V and 5 bases from J; junction bases left unmatched: 8. CDR1 and CDR2 from the germline V gene are SQVTM and ANQGSEA. CDR3: CSVESAQGADEQYF. The CDR3 region has the DNA TGCAGCGTTGAATCCGCCCAGGGGGCAGACGAGCAGTACTTC.

The chain carries TRBV5-1 and TRBJ1-2, with D maybe TRBD1 (6 bases). This CDR3 has 13 amino acids. Germline V gives CDR1 SGHRS, CDR2 YFSETQ. The V gene lost 4 bases and the J gene lost 6 bases, with 13 bases spanning the gap. For the CDR3, the DNA is TGCGCCAGCAGCCAGGGGAGGGAGGATGGCTACACCTTC. Protein product: CASSQGREDGYTF.

This chain joins TRBV28 and TRBJ2-7; 7 positions agree with TRBD1. The V gene end was trimmed by 6 bases and the J gene end by 3 bases; junction bases not matched to a gene: 11. The CDR3 contains 15 residues. CDR1 is MDHEN, CDR2 SYDVKM, per germline. The CDR3 reads CASSPISGTVYEQYF. CDR3 in DNA: TGTGCCAGCAGCCCAATCTCCGGGACAGTCTACGAGCAGTACTTC.

As regards this clone: A junction end diverges from the germline sequence, so it may reflect a read error. The genes are TRBV7-7 and TRBJ2-5, with 7 positions matching TRBD1. Germline V gene lookup returns CDR1 SSHAT and CDR2 FNYEAQ (reference sequence). The CDR3 totals 15 residues. The CDR3 here is CASSPGTEPSETQYF. The CDR3 nucleotides read TGTGCTAGCAGCCCCGGGACAGAGCCCTCGGAGACCCAGTACTTC.

This clone was seen only a few times. The rearrangement uses TRBV29-1 and TRBJ2-3, with 8 positions matching TRBD2. The CDR3 has 16 residues. Trimming at V came to 4 bases and at J to 3 bases, leaving 12 bases not matched to a gene. Germline assignment: CDR1 SQVTM and CDR2 ANQGSEA. CDR3 loop: CSVVREGSGETDTQYF. The CDR3 DNA is TGCAGCGTTGTAAGGGAGGGTAGCGGGGAGACAGATACGCAGTATTTT.

The chain has TRBV10-3 and TRBJ2-3; weak D call: TRBD2 (6 bases). The V and J ends lost 11 bases and 4 bases respectively, with 22 bases between them. CDR1 ENHRY and CDR2 SYGVKD come from the germline V gene. The length of the CDR3 is 15 residues. CDR3 sequence: CAPIMGLYISDTQYF. CDR3 sequence (DNA): TGTGCCCCCATAATGGGACTTTACATCTCAGATACGCAGTATTTT.

The rearrangement links TRBV28 to TRBJ1-1; unclear D gene. V lost 11 bases and J 1 base, leaving 8 bases between the germline ends. The germline CDR1 and CDR2 sequences are MDHEN and SYDVKM. The CDR3 has 11 amino acids. CDR3 in amino acids: CAATANTEAFF. The CDR3 DNA reads as TGTGCCGCTACAGCGAACACTGAAGCTTTCTTT. Looking up the rest from reference TRBV28 and TRBJ1-1 gives the full variable domain: DVKVTQSSRYLVKRTGEKVFLECVQDMDHENMFWYRQDPGLGLRLIYFSYDVKMKEKGDIPEGYSVSREKKERFSLILESASTNQTSMYLCAATANTEAFFGQGTRLTVV.

The chain has TRBV11-1 and TRBJ2-5, with 14 bases that match TRBD2. Germline V gene lookup returns CDR1 SGHAT and CDR2 FQDESV (reference sequence). The CDR3 sequence is 18 residues long. V lost 5 bases and J lost 2; bases outside the gene matches: 10. The CDR3 sequence is CASSPGTSGRIGQETQYF. The CDR3 region has the DNA TGTGCCAGCAGCCCCGGGACTAGCGGGAGAATCGGACAAGAGACCCAGTACTTC.

V usage is TRBV19 and J usage is TRBJ2-7; 10 positions match TRBD1. Germline assignment: CDR1 LNHDA and CDR2 SQIVND (reference sequence). Losses at the gene ends were 7 bases for V and 3 bases for J; bases not matched to a gene: 3. CDR3 size: 13 residues. The CDR3 DNA sequence: TGTGCCAGTACCTGGACAGGGGGCTACGAGCAGTACTTC. Its protein is CASTWTGGYEQYF.

This chain joins TRBV7-9 and TRBJ2-5, with 8 positions matching TRBD2. This CDR3 has 16 residues. Trimming at V came to 5 bases and at J to 3 bases, leaving 11 bases not matched to a gene. Germline-derived CDR1 and CDR2 are SEHNR and FQNEAQ (reference sequence). CDR3 DNA sequence: TGTGCCAGCAGCCTCCCCGGACTAGCCGGGGAAGAGACCCAGTACTTC. Translating gives CASSLPGLAGEETQYF.

The chain couples TRBV5-8 to TRBJ2-3, with D possibly TRBD1 on 5 matching bases. Looked up from germline, CDR1 is SGHTS and CDR2 is YDEGEE. Trimming stripped 2 bases from V and 2 bases from J, with 21 bases between. This CDR3 comprises 18 residues. The CDR3 bases are TGTGCCAGCAGCTTTAGGCGCCAACGACATGGGGCCACAGATACGCAGTATTTT. Translating gives CASSFRRQRHGATDTQYF.

This clone was seen more than once but under ten times. V is TRBV29-1 and J is TRBJ2-5; 8 nucleotides line up with TRBD2. V was pared by 4 bases and J by 4 bases, with 11 bases of the junction left unmatched. CDR3 length: 15 residues. Germline CDR1 reads SQVTM; CDR2 reads ANQGSEA. This chain's CDR3 is CSVVVPAGVRETQYF. CDR3 coding DNA: TGCAGCGTTGTCGTCCCAGCGGGAGTAAGAGAGACCCAGTACTTC.

The J gene is TRBJ2-1, the V gene TRBV19; D not certain. Germline lookup yields CDR1 LNHDA and CDR2 SQIVND (reference sequence). CDR3 length: 14 residues. The germline V and J ends were trimmed by 6 bases and 5 bases, with 14 bases remaining between them. The CDR3 bases are TGTGCCAGTAGCCCGAGGCGAGGAAACAATGAGCAGTTCTTC. This translates into CASSPRRGNNEQFF.

As for this clone: This specimen includes other DNA sequences encoding the same CDR3. The rearrangement joins TRBV11-3 to TRBJ2-7; 9 bases align to TRBD1. Germline CDR1 SGHNT, CDR2 YENEEA. This CDR3 comprises 13 residues. V was clipped by 7 bases and J by 2 bases; unmatched bases: 3. The CDR3 DNA reads TGTGCCAGCACGCGGACAGGGGCCTACGAGCAGTACTTC. It encodes CASTRTGAYEQYF.

The J gene is TRBJ1-1, the V gene TRBV7-9, with 8 bases identical to TRBD1. The V gene's germline CDR1 is SEHNR and CDR2 FQNEAQ (reference sequence). CDR3 size: 15 residues. V dropped 6 bases and J dropped 4; count of bases not matched to a gene: 10. The CDR3 DNA follows: TGTGCCAGCAGGCTCACCGGACAGGGCGGCACTGAAGCTTTCTTT. Amino acids: CASRLTGQGGTEAFF.

This sequence joins TRBV28 and TRBJ1-1, with 8 nucleotides matching TRBD1. This CDR3 is 13 amino acids long. Germline V gives CDR1 MDHEN, CDR2 SYDVKM. The V and J ends lost 10 bases and 2 bases, in that order; junction bases with no gene match: 6. The CDR3 DNA reads TGTGCCACCGTGACAGGGGCTAACACTGAAGCTTTCTTT. This sequence encodes CATVTGANTEAFF.

In DNA, the CDR3 is TGTGCCAGCAGCGCGGGGGGCTCAGATACGCAGTATTTT. It yields the protein CASSAGGSDTQYF. V is TRBV11-3 and J is TRBJ2-3; TRBD2 matches 8 bases. From germline, CDR1 is SGHNT and CDR2 YENEEA. V was pared by 5 bases and J by 4 bases, with 2 bases of the junction left unmatched. The CDR3 is 13 residues long.

This clone has more than one count but fewer than ten. The chain employs TRBV16 and TRBJ1-2; 7 bases are shared with TRBD1. CDR1 and CDR2 (germline): KGHSY, FQNENV. V shed 4 bases and J 1 base; nucleotides not matched to a gene: 12. This CDR3 region has 17 residues. Here the CDR3 reads CASSPFLRGGDNYGYTF. As DNA, the CDR3 is TGTGCCAGCAGCCCCTTCTTGAGAGGGGGCGATAACTATGGCTACACCTTC.

The CDR3 protein is CASSLVLGDYTEAFF. CDR3 in DNA: TGTGCCAGCAGCTTGGTCTTGGGGGACTACACTGAAGCTTTCTTT. The genes are TRBV5-4 and TRBJ1-1; D possibly corresponds to TRBD1 (5 bases). CDR1 is SGHNT and CDR2 is YYREEE in the germline V gene (reference sequence). The CDR3 loop spans 15 amino acids. The V end lost 0 bases, the J end lost 3 bases, and 12 bases lay between the germline ends.

The genes are TRBV2 and TRBJ1-5; 11 nucleotides agree with TRBD1. After removal of 4 bases from V and 1 base from J, the junction contained 9 bases not matched to a gene. Germline CDR1 reads SNHLY; CDR2 reads FYNNEI. The CDR3 covers 18 residues. The CDR3 region is CASSVRDRGGRSNQPQHF. The CDR3 bases are TGTGCCAGCAGTGTCCGGGACAGGGGGGGAAGAAGCAATCAGCCCCAGCATTTT.

This clone showed up just a few times. This sequence joins TRBV30 and TRBJ1-1; possible D gene TRBD1, 5 bases. Germline CDR1 is GTSNPN and CDR2 is SVGIG (reference sequence). The CDR3 contains 13 residues. Trimming took 4 bases from V and 2 from J, leaving 11 bases between them. As DNA, the CDR3 is TGTGCCTGGATGCGGGGGGTTAACACTGAAGCTTTCTTT. This sequence encodes CAWMRGVNTEAFF.

The chain links TRBV5-6 to TRBJ2-5, with D perhaps matching TRBD2 (6 bases). CDR3 length equals 14 residues. From germline, CDR1 is SGHDT and CDR2 YYEEEE. V lost 0 bases and J 4 bases, leaving 10 bases between the germline ends. CDR3 loop: CASSLVDGGETQYF. CDR3 sequence (DNA): TGTGCCAGCAGCTTGGTAGACGGGGGAGAGACCCAGTACTTC.